This paragraph reports one T cell receptor beta chain. The data stem from a study of blood T cell repertoires in COVID-19. Study in general: Samples of COVID-19 (acute and convalescent) were obtained from the United States, Italy and Spain. Nucleic acid was either cDNA or gDNA, and it came from T cells, B-cell-depleted T cells, or PBMCs.

There are 14 residues in the CDR3. Losses at the gene ends were 3 bases for V and 5 bases for J; bases not matched to a gene: 4. Germline assignment: CDR1 SGHVS and CDR2 FNYEAQ. In the 2 weeks before study entry, exposed participants met a COVID-19 case, which was PCR-confirmed or clinician-diagnosed. The protocol was immunoSEQ multiplex PCR, while the TCRdb copy is restricted to in-frame clones and leaves out a portion. The sample has roughly 270,000 clones, roughly 80% seen once. This TCR was recovered from a man aged 35-49 years who had been exposed to COVID-19. The sample consisted of PBMCs or T cells enriched from blood (not recorded which). The gene calls are TRBV7-6 and TRBJ2-1; 7 bases are shared with TRBD2. In DNA form, the CDR3 reads TGTGCCAGCAGCTTTGCGGGAGTGGACAATGAGCAGTTCTTC. Its translation is CASSFAGVDNEQFF. The whole variable domain, remainder taken from reference TRBV7-6 and TRBJ2-1, is GAGVSQSPRYKVTKRGQDVALRCDPISGHVSLYWYRQALGQGPEFLTYFNYEAQQDKSGLPNDRFSAERPEGSISTLTIQRTEQRDSAMYRCASSFAGVDNEQFFGPGTRLTVL.